The sequence of this T cell receptor (beta chain) was determined in a study of T cell responses to AZD1222 COVID-19 vaccine. V was shortened by 8 bases and J by 3 bases, with 19 bases between the two germline ends. There are 15 residues in the CDR3. Germline lookup yields CDR1 WSHSY and CDR2 SAAADI. Study findings and constraints: Only six people who got AZD1222 tested seropositive at baseline. Repertoires were obtained solely post-peak T cell response. Spike was spanned by vaccine-associated CD4 TCRs, which were dominant at 160-218 and 743-854.

This clone occurred once. What it recognizes is unknown. The assay was immunoSEQ multiplex PCR, and TCRdb's table has in-frame clones only and misses some. Altogether over 120,000 clones are present, approximately 85% being singletons, with the ten largest covering under 9.5%. The J gene is TRBJ1-1, the V gene TRBV10-2; perhaps TRBD1 as D (6 bases). The clonotype comes from an adult in good health. This material consisted of peripheral blood, taken on day 0 of AZD1222 vaccination. The CDR3, as DNA: TGCGCCAGCGGACGGGCGCGGGGGGCGGACACTGAAGCTTTCTTT. It codes for CASGRARGADTEAFF.